Listed below are T cell receptor beta chains from one sample, sequenced in a study of T cells after somatic rescue of genetic block. Method: immunoSEQ multiplex PCR; TCRdb's copy keeps in-frame clones and lacks some. This sample has roughly 71,000 clones, with roughly 90% found just once. What was sequenced was peripheral blood mononuclear cells (PBMCs). Source of these receptors: a young man. Both conserved end residues are part of each CDR3. A D gene is named only where the DNA matches it firmly. Clone size appears in some rows only: once, few, many, or a class for an expanded clone.

clone_size d_call j_call v_call cdr3_aa cdr3_nt
- - TRBJ2-7 TRBV25-1 CASTPGTRKTYEQYF TGTGCCAGCACTCCTGGGACGAGGAAGACCTACGAGCAGTACTTC
- - TRBJ2-2 TRBV27 CASSLFVQGTTLDGTGELFF TGTGCCAGCAGTTTATTCGTGCAGGGGACAACCTTAGATGGCACCGGGGAGCTGTTTTTT
few - TRBJ2-5 TRBV9 CASSVSGGGETQYF TGTGCCAGCAGCGTTAGCGGTGGGGGAGAGACCCAGTACTTC
- - TRBJ2-3 TRBV27 CASSLSGDPDTQYF TGTGCCAGCAGTTTATCGGGGGACCCAGATACGCAGTATTTT
- - TRBJ1-3 TRBV7-2 CASSLDGFSGNTIYF TGTGCCAGCAGCTTAGACGGGTTCTCTGGAAACACCATATATTTT
- - TRBJ2-2 TRBV6-6 CASSRDGAGELFF TGTGCCAGCAGCCGGGACGGCGCCGGGGAGCTGTTTTTT
- TRBD2 TRBJ2-5 TRBV5-1 CASSPGLAGGGETQYF TGCGCCAGCAGCCCCGGACTAGCGGGGGGGGGAGAGACCCAGTACTTC
- - TRBJ2-2 TRBV27 CASSLLPLDTGELFF TGTGCCAGCAGTTTACTACCCTTGGACACCGGGGAGCTGTTTTTT
- TRBD1 TRBJ1-6 TRBV15 CATSRERTGLSPLHF TGTGCCACCAGCAGAGAAAGGACAGGTTTATCACCCCTCCACTTT
- - TRBJ2-7 TRBV6-1 CASSELGAEQYF TGTGCCAGCAGTGAACTAGGGGCCGAGCAGTACTTC
- - TRBJ1-6 TRBV5-1 CASGLQPSYNSPLHF TGCGCCAGCGGGTTACAGCCCTCCTATAATTCACCCCTCCACTTT
- - TRBJ1-1 TRBV5-8 CASSLARGGWGTEAFF TGTGCCAGCAGCTTGGCGCGGGGGGGCTGGGGCACTGAAGCTTTCTTT
- - TRBJ2-3 TRBV5-5 CASSSPGGTDTQYF TGTGCCAGCAGTTCCCCGGGGGGCACAGATACGCAGTATTTT
- - TRBJ2-7 TRBV28 CASKAARLSYEQYF TGTGCCAGCAAGGCGGCCCGACTCTCCTACGAGCAGTACTTC
- TRBD1 TRBJ2-7 TRBV7-2 CASSLETGGYSSYEQYF TGTGCCAGCAGCTTAGAGACAGGGGGCTATAGCTCCTACGAGCAGTACTTC
- - TRBJ2-2 TRBV7-9 CASSSRSRVTGELFF TGTGCCAGCAGCTCCAGGTCCAGAGTCACCGGGGAGCTGTTTTTT
- - TRBJ2-3 TRBV5-8 CASSDRPTDTQYF TGTGCCAGCAGCGACAGGCCCACAGATACGCAGTATTTT
- - TRBJ1-3 TRBV5-1 CASSLTGSGNTIYF TGCGCCAGCAGCTTGACGGGCTCTGGAAACACCATATATTTT
- TRBD1 TRBJ2-3 TRBV19 CASRDRGGTDTQYF TGTGCCAGTAGGGACAGGGGAGGGACAGATACGCAGTATTTT
- - TRBJ2-3 TRBV4-2 CASSQAGDTQYF TGTGCCAGCAGCCAAGCCGGGGATACGCAGTATTTT
- TRBD1 TRBJ2-3 TRBV6-5 CASNPDRATDTQYF TGTGCCAGCAACCCGGACAGGGCCACAGATACGCAGTATTTT
- - TRBJ1-2 TRBV6-6 CASTMRGESYGYTF TGTGCCAGCACTATGAGGGGAGAATCCTATGGCTACACCTTC
once - TRBJ2-7 TRBV27 CASRYDSTYEQYF TGTGCCAGCAGATACGACAGTACCTACGAGCAGTACTTC
few - TRBJ1-1 TRBV5-1 CASSSDPSNTEAFF TGCGCCAGCAGCTCGGATCCCTCCAACACTGAAGCTTTCTTT
- - TRBJ2-7 TRBV19 CASTLTASSYEQYF TGTGCCAGTACCCTGACAGCGAGCTCCTACGAGCAGTACTTC
once - TRBJ2-2 TRBV23-1 CASSFGATWTGELFF TGCGCCAGCAGTTTTGGGGCGACGTGGACCGGGGAGCTGTTTTTT
- - TRBJ1-1 TRBV6-1 CASSDPGGMNTEAFF TGTGCCAGCAGTGACCCCGGGGGTATGAACACTGAAGCTTTCTTT
- - TRBJ2-1 TRBV19 CASSSQGVNEQFF TGTGCCAGTAGTTCCCAGGGAGTGAATGAGCAGTTCTTC
- - TRBJ1-4 TRBV5-5 CASSFGGVEKLFF TGTGCCAGCAGCTTTGGGGGCGTTGAAAAACTGTTTTTT
- - TRBJ1-5 TRBV28 CASRVVGSSNQPQHF TGTGCCAGCAGAGTAGTGGGAAGTAGCAATCAGCCCCAGCATTTT
- TRBD1 TRBJ2-3 TRBV5-1 CASSLGTGLSDTQYF TGCGCCAGCAGCTTGGGGACAGGGCTGTCAGATACGCAGTATTTT
- - TRBJ2-1 TRBV6-1 CASSHDRAGSFF TGTGCCAGCAGCCACGACAGGGCGGGGTCGTTCTTC
- - TRBJ2-7 TRBV7-9 CASSLATGSEQYF TGTGCCAGCAGCTTAGCGACAGGCTCCGAGCAGTACTTC
- - TRBJ1-1 TRBV7-9 CASSHRWGSRTEAFF TGTGCCAGCAGCCACCGGTGGGGTAGTAGGACTGAAGCTTTCTTT
- - TRBJ1-2 TRBV7-9 CASSPGSNYGYTF TGTGCCAGCAGCCCAGGGAGTAACTATGGCTACACCTTC
- - TRBJ1-1 TRBV6-1 CASTKGQTNTEAFF TGTGCCAGCACCAAAGGACAGACTAACACTGAAGCTTTCTTT
- TRBD1 TRBJ2-7 TRBV5-1 CASSLRPPSGTGTGNYEQYF TGCGCCAGCAGCTTGCGCCCCCCCTCAGGGACCGGGACAGGCAACTACGAGCAGTACTTC
- - TRBJ1-5 TRBV11-2 CASSLSRGGQPQHF TGTGCCAGCAGCTTAAGCAGGGGAGGTCAGCCCCAGCATTTT
- - TRBJ2-2 TRBV5-1 CASSLGATNTGELFF TGCGCCAGCAGCTTGGGGGCAACGAACACCGGGGAGCTGTTTTTT
- TRBD1 TRBJ1-2 TRBV7-9 CASSLGGRGHGYTF TGTGCCAGCAGCTTAGGGGGCAGGGGGCACGGCTACACCTTC
- TRBD1 TRBJ1-2 TRBV6-6 CASSALGQGDGYTF TGTGCCAGCAGTGCATTGGGACAGGGAGATGGCTACACCTTC
- - TRBJ2-7 TRBV5-6 CASSLSPDEQYF TGTGCCAGCAGCTTGTCCCCCGACGAGCAGTACTTC
- - TRBJ1-3 TRBV6-5 CASSSGATTGNTIYF TGTGCCAGCAGTTCGGGGGCGACGACTGGAAACACCATATATTTT
- - TRBJ1-1 TRBV6-1 CASTSGTERAEAFF TGTGCCAGCACGTCCGGGACGGAAAGAGCTGAAGCTTTCTTT
- - TRBJ1-5 TRBV18 CASSPPRVGSNQPQHF TGTGCCAGCTCACCTCCGAGGGTCGGGAGCAATCAGCCCCAGCATTTT
- TRBD1 TRBJ2-7 TRBV18 CASSPRGSGEQYF TGTGCCAGCTCACCCAGGGGGAGCGGCGAGCAGTACTTC
- TRBD2 TRBJ2-1 TRBV27 CASSFGGRAPSEQFF TGTGCCAGCAGTTTCGGCGGGAGGGCCCCCAGTGAGCAGTTCTTC
- TRBD1 TRBJ2-2 TRBV29-1 CSVDLVDRVTGELFF TGCAGCGTTGACTTGGTGGACAGGGTCACCGGGGAGCTGTTTTTT
- TRBD1 TRBJ2-7 TRBV27 CASRTGGRYEQYF TGTGCCAGCAGGACAGGGGGCAGGTACGAGCAGTACTTC
- - TRBJ2-1 TRBV2 CASSVVYYEQFF TGTGCCAGCAGTGTGGTTTACTATGAGCAGTTCTTC
- TRBD1 TRBJ1-6 TRBV5-4 CASSTGQGCDNSPLHF TGTGCCAGCAGCACAGGACAGGGGTGTGACAATTCACCCCTCCACTTT
- - TRBJ1-3 TRBV6-6 CASSYLTGLSGNTIYF TGTGCCAGCAGTTATTTGACAGGCCTTTCTGGAAACACCATATATTTT
- - TRBJ1-2 TRBV19 CASSITSPENYGYTF TGTGCCAGTAGTATTACGTCGCCAGAAAACTATGGCTACACCTTC
- - TRBJ1-5 TRBV2 CASKTSGGWGYQPQHF TGTGCCAGCAAGACGTCCGGGGGATGGGGATATCAGCCCCAGCATTTT
- TRBD2 TRBJ2-1 TRBV13 CASSLLAGGNEQFF TGTGCCAGCAGCTTACTGGCGGGGGGCAATGAGCAGTTCTTC